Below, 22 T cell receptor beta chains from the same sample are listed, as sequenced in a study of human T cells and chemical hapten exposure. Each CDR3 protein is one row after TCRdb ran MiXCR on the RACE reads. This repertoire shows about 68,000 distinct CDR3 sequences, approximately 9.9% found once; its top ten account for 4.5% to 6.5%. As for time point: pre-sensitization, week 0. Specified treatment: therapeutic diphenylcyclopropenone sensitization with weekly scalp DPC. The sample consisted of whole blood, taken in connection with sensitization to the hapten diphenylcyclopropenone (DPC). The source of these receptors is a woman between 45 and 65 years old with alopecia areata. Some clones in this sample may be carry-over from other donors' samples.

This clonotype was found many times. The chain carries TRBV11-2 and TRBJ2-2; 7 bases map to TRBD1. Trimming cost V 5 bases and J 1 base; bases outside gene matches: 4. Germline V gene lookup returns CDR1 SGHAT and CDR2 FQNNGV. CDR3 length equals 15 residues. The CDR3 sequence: CASSRQGENTGELFF. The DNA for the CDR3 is TGTGCCAGCAGCCGGCAGGGGGAGAACACCGGGGAGCTGTTTTTT.

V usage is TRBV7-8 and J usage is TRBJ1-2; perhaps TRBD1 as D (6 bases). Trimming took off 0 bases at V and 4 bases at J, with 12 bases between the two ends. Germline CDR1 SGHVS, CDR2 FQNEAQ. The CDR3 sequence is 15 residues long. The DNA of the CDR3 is TGTGCCAGCAGCTTAGCGACAGGAAGGGGCTATGGCTACACCTTC. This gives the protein CASSLATGRGYGYTF.

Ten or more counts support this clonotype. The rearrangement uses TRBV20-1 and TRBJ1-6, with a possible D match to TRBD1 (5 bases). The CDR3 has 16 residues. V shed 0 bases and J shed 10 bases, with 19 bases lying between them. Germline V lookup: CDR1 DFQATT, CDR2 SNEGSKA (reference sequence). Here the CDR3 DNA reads TGCAGTGCTAGAGATTTCCAGGGTGGCGCCAGGTCACCCCTCCACTTT. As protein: CSARDFQGGARSPLHF.

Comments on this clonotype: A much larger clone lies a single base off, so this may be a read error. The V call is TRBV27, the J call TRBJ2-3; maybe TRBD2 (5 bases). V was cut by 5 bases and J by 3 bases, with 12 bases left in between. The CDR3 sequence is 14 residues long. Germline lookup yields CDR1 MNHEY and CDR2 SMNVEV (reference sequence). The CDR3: CASSRRVGTDTQYF. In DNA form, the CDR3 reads TGTGCCAGCAGTCGGCGGGTAGGAACAGATACGCAGTATTTT.

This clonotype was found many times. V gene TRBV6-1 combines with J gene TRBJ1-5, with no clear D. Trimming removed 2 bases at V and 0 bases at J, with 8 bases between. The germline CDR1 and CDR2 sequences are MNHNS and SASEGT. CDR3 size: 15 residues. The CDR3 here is CASSEMGDSNQPQHF. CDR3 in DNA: TGTGCCAGCAGTGAAATGGGAGATAGCAATCAGCCCCAGCATTTT.

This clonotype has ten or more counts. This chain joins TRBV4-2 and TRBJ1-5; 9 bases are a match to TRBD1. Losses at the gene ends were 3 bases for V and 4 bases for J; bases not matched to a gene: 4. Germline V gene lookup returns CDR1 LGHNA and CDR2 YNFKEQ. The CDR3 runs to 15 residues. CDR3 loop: CASSQGQGGNQPQHF. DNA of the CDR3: TGTGCCAGCAGCCAGGGACAGGGAGGAAATCAGCCCCAGCATTTT.

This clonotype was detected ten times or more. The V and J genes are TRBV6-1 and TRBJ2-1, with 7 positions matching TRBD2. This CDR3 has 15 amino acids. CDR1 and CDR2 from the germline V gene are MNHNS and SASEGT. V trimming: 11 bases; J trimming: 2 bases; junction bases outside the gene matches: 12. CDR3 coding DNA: TGTGCCTCTAGATCCAGGGAGGGTCCCTACAATGAGCAGTTCTTC. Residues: CASRSREGPYNEQFF.

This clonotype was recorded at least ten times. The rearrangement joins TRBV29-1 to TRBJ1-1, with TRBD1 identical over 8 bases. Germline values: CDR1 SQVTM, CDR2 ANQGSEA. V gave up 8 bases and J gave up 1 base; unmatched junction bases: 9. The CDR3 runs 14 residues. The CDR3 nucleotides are TGCAGCACCTCGAAGACAGGGGAGAACACTGAAGCTTTCTTT. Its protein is CSTSKTGENTEAFF.

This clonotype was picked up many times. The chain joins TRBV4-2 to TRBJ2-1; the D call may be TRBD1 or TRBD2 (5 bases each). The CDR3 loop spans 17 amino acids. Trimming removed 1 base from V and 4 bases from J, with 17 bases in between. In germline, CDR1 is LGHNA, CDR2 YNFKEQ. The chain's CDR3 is CASSQAHGTDKYNEQFF. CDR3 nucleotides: TGTGCCAGCAGCCAAGCCCACGGGACGGATAAATACAATGAGCAGTTCTTC.

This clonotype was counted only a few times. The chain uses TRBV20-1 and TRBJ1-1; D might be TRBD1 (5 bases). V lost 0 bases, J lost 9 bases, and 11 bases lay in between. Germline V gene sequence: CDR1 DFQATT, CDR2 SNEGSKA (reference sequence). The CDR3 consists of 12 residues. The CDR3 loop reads CSARDRVIQAFF. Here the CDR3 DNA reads TGCAGTGCTAGAGACAGGGTGATACAAGCTTTCTTT.

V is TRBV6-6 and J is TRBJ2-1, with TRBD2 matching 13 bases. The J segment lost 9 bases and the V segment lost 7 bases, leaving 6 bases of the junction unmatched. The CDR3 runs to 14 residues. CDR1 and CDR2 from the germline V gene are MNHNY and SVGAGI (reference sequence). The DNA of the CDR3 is TGTGCCAGCAATGCACTAGCGGGGGGGAGTGAGCAGTTCTTC. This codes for CASNALAGGSEQFF.

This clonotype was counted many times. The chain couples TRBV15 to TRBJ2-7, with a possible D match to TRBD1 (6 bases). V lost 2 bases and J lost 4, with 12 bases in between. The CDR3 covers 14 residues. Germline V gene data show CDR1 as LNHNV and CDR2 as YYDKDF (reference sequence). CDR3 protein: CATSRQQGSYEQYF. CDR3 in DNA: TGTGCCACCAGCAGACAACAGGGTTCGTACGAGCAGTACTTC.

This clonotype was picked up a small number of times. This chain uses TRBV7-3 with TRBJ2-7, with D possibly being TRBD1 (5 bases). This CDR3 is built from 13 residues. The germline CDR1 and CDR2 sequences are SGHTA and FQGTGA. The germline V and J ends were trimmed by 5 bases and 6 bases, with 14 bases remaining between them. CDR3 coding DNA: TGTGCCAGCAGCAAATTAGACAGCTTCGAGCAGTACTTC. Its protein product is CASSKLDSFEQYF.

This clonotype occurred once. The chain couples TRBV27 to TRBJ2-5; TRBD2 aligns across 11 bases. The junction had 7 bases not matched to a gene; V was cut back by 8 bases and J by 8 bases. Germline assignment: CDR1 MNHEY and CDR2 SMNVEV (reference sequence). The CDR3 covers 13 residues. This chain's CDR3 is CASGALAGVTQYF. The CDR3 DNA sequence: TGTGCCAGCGGGGCACTAGCGGGAGTCACCCAGTACTTC.

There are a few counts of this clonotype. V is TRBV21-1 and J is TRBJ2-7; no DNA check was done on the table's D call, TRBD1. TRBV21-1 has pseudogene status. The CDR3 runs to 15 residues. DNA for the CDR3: TGTGCCAGCAGCGTCGAAGGGGGTGGCCGCTACAAGCAGTACTTC. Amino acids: CASSVEGGGRYKQYF.

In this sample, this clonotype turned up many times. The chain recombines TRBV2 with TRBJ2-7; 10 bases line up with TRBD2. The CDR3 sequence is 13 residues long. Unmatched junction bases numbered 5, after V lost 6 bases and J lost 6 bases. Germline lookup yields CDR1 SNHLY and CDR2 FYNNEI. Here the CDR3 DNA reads TGTGCCAGCAGGGCTAGCGGGAGTTCCGAGCAGTACTTC. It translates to CASRASGSSEQYF. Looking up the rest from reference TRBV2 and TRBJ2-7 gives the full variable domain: EPEVTQTPSHQVTQMGQEVILRCVPISNHLYFYWYRQILGQKVEFLVSFYNNEISEKSEIFDDQFSVERPDGSNFTLKIRSTKLEDSAMYFCASRASGSSEQYFGPGTRLTVT.

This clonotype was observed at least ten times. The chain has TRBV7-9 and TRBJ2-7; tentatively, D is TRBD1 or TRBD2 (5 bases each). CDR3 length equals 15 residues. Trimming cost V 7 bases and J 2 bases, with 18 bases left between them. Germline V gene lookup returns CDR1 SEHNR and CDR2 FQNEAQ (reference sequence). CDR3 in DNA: TGTGCCAGCACGCCCCTAGGGACGGAAACCTACGAGCAGTACTTC. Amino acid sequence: CASTPLGTETYEQYF.

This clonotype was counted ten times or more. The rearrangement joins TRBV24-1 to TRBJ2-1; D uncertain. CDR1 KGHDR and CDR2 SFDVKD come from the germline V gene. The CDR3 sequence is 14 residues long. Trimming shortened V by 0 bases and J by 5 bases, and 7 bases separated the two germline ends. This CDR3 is CATSDLSSHNEQFF. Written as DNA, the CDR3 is TGTGCCACCAGTGATTTGTCGTCCCACAATGAGCAGTTCTTC.

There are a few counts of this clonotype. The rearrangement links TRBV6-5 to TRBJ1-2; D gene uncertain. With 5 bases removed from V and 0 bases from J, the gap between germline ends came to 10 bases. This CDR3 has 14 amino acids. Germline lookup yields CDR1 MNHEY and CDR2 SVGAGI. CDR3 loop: CASSNSGANYGYTF. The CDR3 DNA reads TGTGCCAGCAGTAACAGTGGGGCTAACTATGGCTACACCTTC.

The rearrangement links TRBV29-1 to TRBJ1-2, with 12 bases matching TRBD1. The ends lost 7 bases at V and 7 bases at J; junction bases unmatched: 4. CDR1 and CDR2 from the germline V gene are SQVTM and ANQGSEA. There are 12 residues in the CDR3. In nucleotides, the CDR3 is TGCAGCGCTGGGACAGGGGGCCTTGGCTACACCTTC. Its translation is CSAGTGGLGYTF.

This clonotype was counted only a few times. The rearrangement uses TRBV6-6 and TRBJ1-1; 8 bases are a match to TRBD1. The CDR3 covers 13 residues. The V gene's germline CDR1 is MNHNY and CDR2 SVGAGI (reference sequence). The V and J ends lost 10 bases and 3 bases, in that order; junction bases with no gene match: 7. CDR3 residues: CATVDREDTEAFF. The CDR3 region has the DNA TGTGCCACCGTGGACAGGGAAGACACTGAAGCTTTCTTT.

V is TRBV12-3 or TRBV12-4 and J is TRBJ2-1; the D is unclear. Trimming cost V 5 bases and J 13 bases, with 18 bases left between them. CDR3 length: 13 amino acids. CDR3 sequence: CASSPSPVTSQFF. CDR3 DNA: TGTGCCAGCAGTCCCTCTCCCGTAACGTCCCAGTTCTTC.